A selection of T cell receptor beta chains follows, all from one sample in a study of blood T cell repertoires in COVID-19. Sequenced by immunoSEQ multiplex PCR; TCRdb stores in-frame clones only, minus some. The sample holds tens of thousands of clones, approximately 89% seen once. Input material: peripheral blood. The receptors were gathered from a woman at least 80 years old with acute or convalescent COVID-19. The CDR3 runs from the conserved cysteine through the conserved F or W. The D gene is left open where the match is weak. Expanded clones get a size class; other rows say once, few or many, or leave the size out.

j_call: TRBJ1-1
clone_size: .
d_call: .
v_call: TRBV2
cdr3_length: 11
cdr3_aa: CASSEWSEAFF
cdr3_nt: TGTGCCAGCAGTGAGTGGAGCGAAGCTTTCTTT

j_call: TRBJ2-7
clone_size: .
d_call: TRBD1
v_call: TRBV7-9
cdr3_length: 16
cdr3_aa: CASSLGDRDITDEQYF
cdr3_nt: TGTGCCAGCAGCTTAGGGGACAGGGACATTACGGACGAGCAGTACTTC

j_call: TRBJ1-3
clone_size: .
d_call: .
v_call: TRBV6-5
cdr3_length: 14
cdr3_aa: CASSYGQGTNTIYF
cdr3_nt: TGTGCCAGCAGTTACGGGCAGGGAACAAACACCATATATTTT

j_call: TRBJ1-2
clone_size: once
d_call: .
v_call: TRBV10-3
cdr3_length: 14
cdr3_aa: CAISSGELNYGYTF
cdr3_nt: TGTGCCATCAGTTCCGGGGAGCTAAACTATGGCTACACCTTC

j_call: TRBJ1-5
clone_size: .
d_call: .
v_call: TRBV19
cdr3_length: 15
cdr3_aa: CASTPSVRSNQPQHF
cdr3_nt: TGTGCCAGTACCCCCTCGGTCCGTAGCAATCAGCCCCAGCATTTT

j_call: TRBJ2-4
clone_size: .
d_call: .
v_call: TRBV30
cdr3_length: 18
cdr3_aa: CAWSVQGQGGAIKNIQYF
cdr3_nt: TGTGCCTGGAGTGTGCAGGGGCAGGGGGGCGCGATTAAAAACATTCAGTACTTC

j_call: TRBJ2-2
clone_size: .
d_call: TRBD2
v_call: TRBV7-2
cdr3_length: 15
cdr3_aa: CASSPPGLAGGRLFF
cdr3_nt: TGTGCCAGCAGCCCACCGGGACTAGCGGGGGGGCGGCTGTTTTTT

j_call: TRBJ1-6
clone_size: .
d_call: .
v_call: TRBV7-8
cdr3_length: 16
cdr3_aa: CASSSRGSLPYSPLHF
cdr3_nt: TGTGCCAGCAGCTCCAGGGGCTCCCTGCCCTATTCACCCCTCCACTTT

j_call: TRBJ2-1
clone_size: .
d_call: TRBD2
v_call: TRBV28
cdr3_length: 16
cdr3_aa: CASSPPGLAGGNEQFF
cdr3_nt: TGTGCCAGCAGCCCACCGGGACTAGCGGGGGGGAATGAGCAGTTCTTC

j_call: TRBJ2-7
clone_size: .
d_call: TRBD1
v_call: TRBV6-5
cdr3_length: 14
cdr3_aa: CASSYTTGIHEQYF
cdr3_nt: TGTGCCAGCAGTTACACGACAGGGATCCACGAGCAGTACTTC

j_call: TRBJ1-4
clone_size: .
d_call: TRBD1
v_call: TRBV9
cdr3_length: 17
cdr3_aa: CASSVSGQGFTNEKLFF
cdr3_nt: TGTGCCAGCAGCGTCTCGGGACAGGGATTCACTAATGAAAAACTGTTTTTT

j_call: TRBJ1-1
clone_size: .
d_call: .
v_call: TRBV3-1/TRBV3-2
cdr3_length: 13
cdr3_aa: CASSQDWNTEAFF
cdr3_nt: TGTGCCAGCAGCCAGGACTGGAACACTGAAGCTTTCTTT

j_call: TRBJ1-2
clone_size: .
d_call: TRBD1
v_call: TRBV5-1
cdr3_length: 18
cdr3_aa: CASSLWGTGDGLGYGYTF
cdr3_nt: TGCGCCAGCAGCTTGTGGGGGACAGGGGATGGACTAGGCTATGGCTACACCTTC

j_call: TRBJ2-5
clone_size: .
d_call: .
v_call: TRBV7-2
cdr3_length: 14
cdr3_aa: CASRTALARETQYF
cdr3_nt: TGTGCCAGCCGAACGGCCCTCGCGCGGGAGACCCAGTACTTC

j_call: TRBJ2-6
clone_size: .
d_call: .
v_call: TRBV5-1
cdr3_length: 15
cdr3_aa: CASSASGAGANVLTF
cdr3_nt: TGCGCCAGCAGCGCCTCAGGGGCCGGGGCCAACGTCCTGACTTTC

j_call: TRBJ2-1
clone_size: hyperexpanded
d_call: .
v_call: TRBV10-2
cdr3_length: 16
cdr3_aa: CASSESGTGGYNEQFF
cdr3_nt: TGCGCCAGCAGTGAGTCGGGGACTGGCGGCTACAATGAGCAGTTCTTC

j_call: TRBJ2-1
clone_size: .
d_call: TRBD1
v_call: TRBV5-1
cdr3_length: 14
cdr3_aa: CASSLYRGSHEQFF
cdr3_nt: TGCGCCAGCAGCCTTTACAGGGGGAGCCATGAGCAGTTCTTC

j_call: TRBJ1-2
clone_size: few
d_call: TRBD1
v_call: TRBV5-1
cdr3_length: 14
cdr3_aa: CASSLEGRGHGYTF
cdr3_nt: TGCGCCAGCAGCTTGGAAGGCAGGGGGCATGGCTACACCTTC

j_call: TRBJ2-7
clone_size: .
d_call: TRBD2
v_call: TRBV19
cdr3_length: 14
cdr3_aa: CASSLLAGTYEQYF
cdr3_nt: TGTGCCAGTAGTTTACTAGCGGGGACCTACGAGCAGTACTTC

j_call: TRBJ1-5
clone_size: .
d_call: TRBD1
v_call: TRBV2
cdr3_length: 15
cdr3_aa: CASRDGTGGNQPQHF
cdr3_nt: TGTGCCAGCAGAGACGGGACAGGGGGTAATCAGCCCCAGCATTTT

j_call: TRBJ2-5
clone_size: .
d_call: TRBD1
v_call: TRBV4-1
cdr3_length: 16
cdr3_aa: CASSQPDRGRRETQYF
cdr3_nt: TGCGCCAGCAGCCAACCTGACAGGGGGCGCCGGGAGACCCAGTACTTC

j_call: TRBJ2-5
clone_size: .
d_call: .
v_call: TRBV6-5
cdr3_length: 14
cdr3_aa: CASSYGPAPETQYF
cdr3_nt: TGTGCCAGCAGTTATGGGCCGGCCCCGGAGACCCAGTACTTC

j_call: TRBJ1-1
clone_size: .
d_call: .
v_call: TRBV6-1
cdr3_length: 15
cdr3_aa: CASSEAWLGRTEAFF
cdr3_nt: TGTGCCAGCAGTGAAGCCTGGTTAGGGAGGACTGAAGCTTTCTTT

j_call: TRBJ2-2
clone_size: .
d_call: .
v_call: TRBV10-3
cdr3_length: 16
cdr3_aa: CAISGSSGLGTGELFF
cdr3_nt: TGTGCCATCAGTGGGAGTTCAGGGCTGGGCACCGGGGAGCTGTTTTTT

j_call: TRBJ1-4
clone_size: .
d_call: .
v_call: TRBV19
cdr3_length: 13
cdr3_aa: CASSMSKNEKLFF
cdr3_nt: TGTGCCAGTAGTATGTCAAAAAATGAAAAACTGTTTTTT

j_call: TRBJ1-6
clone_size: .
d_call: .
v_call: TRBV28
cdr3_length: 19
cdr3_aa: CASSLKLQLLSSYNSPLHF
cdr3_nt: TGTGCCAGCAGTTTAAAATTACAGCTGTTAAGCTCCTATAATTCACCCCTCCACTTT

j_call: TRBJ2-1
clone_size: few
d_call: .
v_call: TRBV5-1
cdr3_length: 18
cdr3_aa: CASSSLRGGPGGGDEQFF
cdr3_nt: TGCGCCAGCAGCTCCCTGCGAGGAGGGCCAGGGGGTGGCGATGAGCAGTTCTTC

j_call: TRBJ2-5
clone_size: .
d_call: TRBD2
v_call: TRBV10-3
cdr3_length: 16
cdr3_aa: CAINPTSGGARETQYF
cdr3_nt: TGTGCCATCAACCCGACTAGCGGGGGAGCTCGGGAGACCCAGTACTTC

j_call: TRBJ1-4
clone_size: .
d_call: .
v_call: TRBV4-2
cdr3_length: 13
cdr3_aa: CASTPGLNEKLFF
cdr3_nt: TGTGCCAGCACCCCGGGACTCAATGAAAAACTGTTTTTT

j_call: TRBJ1-2
clone_size: once
d_call: TRBD1
v_call: TRBV11-2
cdr3_length: 14
cdr3_aa: CASSLDMDRESYTF
cdr3_nt: TGTGCCAGCAGCTTAGACATGGACAGGGAGAGCTACACCTTC

j_call: TRBJ2-5
clone_size: .
d_call: .
v_call: TRBV25-1
cdr3_length: 15
cdr3_aa: CASSRRAGDIETQYF
cdr3_nt: TGTGCCAGCAGTAGGAGGGCGGGTGATATCGAGACCCAGTACTTC

j_call: TRBJ1-5
clone_size: .
d_call: TRBD1
v_call: TRBV7-8
cdr3_length: 15
cdr3_aa: CASSVFRDSYQPQHF
cdr3_nt: TGTGCCAGCAGCGTATTTCGGGACAGCTATCAGCCCCAGCATTTT

j_call: TRBJ1-2
clone_size: .
d_call: .
v_call: TRBV10-2
cdr3_length: 13
cdr3_aa: CASTPGFNYGYTF
cdr3_nt: TGCGCCAGCACCCCGGGATTTAACTATGGCTACACCTTC

j_call: TRBJ2-3
clone_size: .
d_call: TRBD2
v_call: TRBV4-1
cdr3_length: 16
cdr3_aa: CASSQGPSGGADTQYF
cdr3_nt: TGCGCCAGCAGCCAAGGCCCGAGCGGGGGGGCAGATACGCAGTATTTT

j_call: TRBJ2-3
clone_size: .
d_call: TRBD2
v_call: TRBV6-1
cdr3_length: 16
cdr3_aa: CASSGLAGGSTDTQYF
cdr3_nt: TGTGCCAGCAGTGGACTAGCGGGGGGTAGCACAGATACGCAGTATTTT

j_call: TRBJ2-1
clone_size: .
d_call: .
v_call: TRBV5-1
cdr3_length: 15
cdr3_aa: CASSPVENSYNEQFF
cdr3_nt: TGCGCCAGCAGCCCGGTTGAGAACTCCTACAATGAGCAGTTCTTC

j_call: TRBJ2-7
clone_size: once
d_call: TRBD1
v_call: TRBV5-1
cdr3_length: 14
cdr3_aa: CASRQGQGTYEQYF
cdr3_nt: TGCGCCAGCAGACAGGGACAGGGAACCTACGAGCAGTACTTC

j_call: TRBJ1-5
clone_size: few
d_call: .
v_call: TRBV10-2
cdr3_length: 15
cdr3_aa: CASSEPGSKDQPQHF
cdr3_nt: TGCGCCAGCAGTGAGCCTGGGAGCAAGGATCAGCCCCAGCATTTT

j_call: TRBJ1-2
clone_size: .
d_call: .
v_call: TRBV18
cdr3_length: 15
cdr3_aa: CASSPPGSYAYGYTF
cdr3_nt: TGTGCCAGCTCACCACCGGGCAGCTATGCGTATGGCTACACCTTC

j_call: TRBJ2-2
clone_size: .
d_call: .
v_call: TRBV19
cdr3_length: 15
cdr3_aa: CASSVVTPNTGELFF
cdr3_nt: TGTGCCAGTAGTGTGGTCACTCCGAACACCGGGGAGCTGTTTTTT

j_call: TRBJ2-2
clone_size: .
d_call: .
v_call: TRBV2
cdr3_length: 13
cdr3_aa: CASSEGVTGELFF
cdr3_nt: TGTGCCAGCAGTGAAGGCGTTACCGGGGAGCTGTTTTTT

j_call: TRBJ2-1
clone_size: .
d_call: TRBD2
v_call: TRBV20-1
cdr3_length: 14
cdr3_aa: CSASYGRVVDEQFF
cdr3_nt: TGCAGTGCTAGTTACGGGAGGGTCGTCGATGAGCAGTTCTTC

j_call: TRBJ2-3
clone_size: .
d_call: TRBD2
v_call: TRBV30
cdr3_length: 14
cdr3_aa: CAWGILAGGDTQYF
cdr3_nt: TGTGCCTGGGGGATACTAGCGGGAGGGGATACGCAGTATTTT

j_call: TRBJ2-7
clone_size: once
d_call: .
v_call: TRBV3-1/TRBV3-2
cdr3_length: 13
cdr3_aa: CASSQGAMYEQYF
cdr3_nt: TGTGCCAGCAGCCAGGGCGCGATGTACGAGCAGTACTTC

j_call: TRBJ2-7
clone_size: .
d_call: .
v_call: TRBV11-2
cdr3_length: 15
cdr3_aa: CASSLERDGTYEQYF
cdr3_nt: TGTGCCAGCAGCTTAGAGCGTGACGGGACCTACGAGCAGTACTTC

j_call: TRBJ1-2
clone_size: .
d_call: .
v_call: TRBV6-5
cdr3_length: 15
cdr3_aa: CASSSVRQAHYGYTF
cdr3_nt: TGTGCCAGCAGTTCGGTCAGGCAGGCTCACTATGGCTACACCTTC

j_call: TRBJ1-2
clone_size: once
d_call: .
v_call: TRBV10-3
cdr3_length: 15
cdr3_aa: CAISDEQGGGYGYTF
cdr3_nt: TGTGCCATCAGTGACGAACAGGGCGGGGGCTATGGCTACACCTTC

j_call: TRBJ1-2
clone_size: .
d_call: .
v_call: TRBV3-1/TRBV3-2
cdr3_length: 14
cdr3_aa: CASSQDSGKDGYTF
cdr3_nt: TGTGCCAGCAGCCAAGATTCGGGAAAGGATGGCTACACCTTC

j_call: TRBJ2-7
clone_size: .
d_call: .
v_call: TRBV30
cdr3_length: 12
cdr3_aa: CAWSGQDGEQYF
cdr3_nt: TGTGCCTGGAGTGGACAGGACGGCGAGCAGTACTTC

j_call: TRBJ1-1
clone_size: .
d_call: TRBD1
v_call: TRBV9
cdr3_length: 16
cdr3_aa: CASSVDSGQGNTEAFF
cdr3_nt: TGTGCCAGCAGCGTAGACTCGGGACAGGGTAATACTGAAGCTTTCTTT

j_call: TRBJ1-2
clone_size: few
d_call: .
v_call: TRBV7-2
cdr3_length: 16
cdr3_aa: CASTPTGGVEWDGYTF
cdr3_nt: TGTGCCAGCACCCCAACTGGAGGCGTAGAATGGGATGGCTACACCTTC

j_call: TRBJ2-7
clone_size: .
d_call: .
v_call: TRBV5-4
cdr3_length: 12
cdr3_aa: CASSLFGYEQYF
cdr3_nt: TGTGCCAGCAGCTTGTTCGGCTACGAGCAGTACTTC

j_call: TRBJ1-2
clone_size: .
d_call: .
v_call: TRBV28
cdr3_length: 11
cdr3_aa: CASEVDYGYTF
cdr3_nt: TGTGCCAGTGAGGTAGACTATGGCTACACCTTC

j_call: TRBJ2-7
clone_size: .
d_call: TRBD1
v_call: TRBV18
cdr3_length: 15
cdr3_aa: CASSLGTADNYEQYF
cdr3_nt: TGTGCCAGCTCACTTGGGACAGCCGATAACTACGAGCAGTACTTC

j_call: TRBJ2-2
clone_size: .
d_call: TRBD1
v_call: TRBV18
cdr3_length: 16
cdr3_aa: CASSPANRGLAGELFF
cdr3_nt: TGTGCCAGCTCACCCGCGAACAGGGGGCTCGCCGGGGAGCTGTTTTTT

j_call: TRBJ2-3
clone_size: .
d_call: TRBD2
v_call: TRBV7-6
cdr3_length: 16
cdr3_aa: CASSTPPAAGADTQYF
cdr3_nt: TGTGCCAGCAGCACGCCCCCCGCAGCGGGGGCAGATACGCAGTATTTT